This T cell receptor (beta chain) is drawn from a study of OX40 agonist ivuxolimab in advanced cancers. Study overall: Patients enrolled in dose escalation were diagnosed with hepatocellular carcinoma, melanoma, renal cell or head and neck cancer.

Broader study findings: Part of the nonresponder group also had normalized T-cell clonal expansion that was low.

On this clone itself: The antigen is unknown.

Generated by immunoSEQ multiplex PCR, the TCRdb table keeps only in-frame clones and is missing some. The table has 50,000 to 60,000 clones, 75% to 90% seen once. Looked up from germline, CDR1 is LNHDA and CDR2 is SQIVND (reference sequence). V shed 7 bases and J shed 4 bases, with 10 bases lying between them. CDR3 length equals 13 residues. The chain recombines TRBV19 with TRBJ1-4, with D possibly being TRBD1 (5 bases). This sequence was found in an adult with an advanced solid tumor such as melanoma, head and neck, liver or kidney cancer. Source: CD4+ or CD8+ T cells sorted from blood, taken in a trial of the OX40 agonist ivuxolimab. The CDR3 reads CASKAGLNEKLFF. The CDR3 nucleotides read TGTGCCAGTAAGGCAGGGCTTAATGAAAAACTGTTTTTT.